These T cell receptor beta chains were read from a single sample in a study of CD4 and CD8 cells across lung adenocarcinoma regions. MiXCR, run by TCRdb on the PCR reads, gives a single entry per CDR3 protein. The sample consists of about 12,000 distinct CDR3 sequences, approximately 50% of them appearing once. The specimen sequenced was CD8+ T cells from the center of a lung tumor. The receptors originated from a female donor with lung adenocarcinoma. The CD4 and CD8 labels of this study may be unreliable. Both conserved end residues are part of each CDR3. Expanded clones get a size class; other rows say once, few or many, or leave the size out.

>-|TRBV6-5|-
CASSYSGVGGPHTDTQYF
>TRBJ1-4|TRBV6-5|many
CASSYSGGDSEKLFF
>TRBJ1-1|TRBV12-3/TRBV12-4|-
CASSPWDRGIGTEAFF
>TRBJ2-1|TRBV6-5|-
CASRFSGASGNKQFF
>TRBJ2-1|TRBV6-5|-
CASSYVARLNGGVHEQFF
>-|TRBV6-1|-
CASRFYAVSGDKQFF
>TRBJ2-7|TRBV6-5|few
CASSYSTGYEQYF
>-|TRBV11-2|-
CASSKSLAGYEQYF
>TRBJ2-1|TRBV11-3|-
CASSLRTSGSWGEQFF
>TRBJ2-2|TRBV10-2|-
CASRRPQGADTGELFF
>TRBJ2-3|TRBV6-5|-
CASSSYTKNIQYF
>-|TRBV6-1|-
CASSEIPHIGEQYF
>TRBJ1-2|TRBV4-1|-
CASSPVFGLDIYGYTF
>TRBJ2-3|TRBV10-1|-
CASSDRHATDTQYF
>TRBJ2-1|TRBV6-1|-
CASSEIRGYLTYNEQFF
>TRBJ1-1|TRBV6-1|few
CASEEGGAFF
>TRBJ2-4|TRBV6-1|-
CASSERLWAKDTQYF
>-|TRBV6-1|-
CASTGLAGGGEQYF
>-|TRBV6-1|-
CVSGIGNTNTQYF
>TRBJ1-2|TRBV6-1|-
CASSRAEEYGYTF
>TRBJ2-2|TRBV4-2|-
CASSHASGTSGTYGELFF
>TRBJ2-2|TRBV6-1|-
CTSSIGLGTGELFF
>TRBJ2-2|TRBV25-1|-
CASSESIFGGDTGELFF
>TRBJ2-6|TRBV6-1|-
CASRSGDTTGANVLTF
>TRBJ2-1|TRBV7-2|few
CASSFFIAGGRQFF
>TRBJ2-1|TRBV10-2|-
CASSEILPDRFLYNEQFF
>TRBJ1-1|TRBV6-5|-
CASRLQGNTEAFF
>TRBJ2-4|TRBV7-2|-
CASSLSLGGRDRNTQYF
>TRBJ2-7|TRBV6-1|-
CASGPNRGPYEQYF
>TRBJ1-1|TRBV11-2|few
CASSPRGPNTEAFF
>TRBJ2-3|TRBV7-6|few
CASSLRFSASGAHPDTQYF
>TRBJ1-2|TRBV6-1|many
CASSKDRAYGYTF